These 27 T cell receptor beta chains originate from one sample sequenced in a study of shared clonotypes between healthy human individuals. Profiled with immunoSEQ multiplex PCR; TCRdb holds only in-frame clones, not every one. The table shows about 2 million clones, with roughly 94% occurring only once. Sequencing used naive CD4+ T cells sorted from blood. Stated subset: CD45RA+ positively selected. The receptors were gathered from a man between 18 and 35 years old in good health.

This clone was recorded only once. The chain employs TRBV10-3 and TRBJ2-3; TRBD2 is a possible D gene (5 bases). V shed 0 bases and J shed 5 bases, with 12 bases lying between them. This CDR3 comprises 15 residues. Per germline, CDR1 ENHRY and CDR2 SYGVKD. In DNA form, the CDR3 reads TGTGCCATCAGTGAGTCGGCGGGTATTCTAGATACGCAGTATTTT. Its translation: CAISESAGILDTQYF.

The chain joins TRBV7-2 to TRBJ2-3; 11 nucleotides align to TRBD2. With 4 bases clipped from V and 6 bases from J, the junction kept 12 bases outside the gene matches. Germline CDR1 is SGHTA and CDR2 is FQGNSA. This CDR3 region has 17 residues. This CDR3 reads CASSSTLAGGPSDTQYF. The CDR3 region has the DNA TGTGCCAGCAGCTCGACTTTAGCGGGAGGGCCCTCGGATACGCAGTATTTT.

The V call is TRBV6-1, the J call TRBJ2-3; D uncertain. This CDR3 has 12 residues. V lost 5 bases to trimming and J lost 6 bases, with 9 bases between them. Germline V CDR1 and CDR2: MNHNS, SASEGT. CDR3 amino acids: CASSLSRDTQYF. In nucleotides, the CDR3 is TGTGCCAGCAGTCTGAGTAGGGATACGCAGTATTTT.

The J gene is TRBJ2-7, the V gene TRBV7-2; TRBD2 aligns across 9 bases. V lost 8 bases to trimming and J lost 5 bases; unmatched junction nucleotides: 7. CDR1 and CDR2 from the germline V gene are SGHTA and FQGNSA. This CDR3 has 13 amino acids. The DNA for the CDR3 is TGTGCCAGCGGGGGGCTAGCGGGGCACGAGCAGTACTTC. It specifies CASGGLAGHEQYF.

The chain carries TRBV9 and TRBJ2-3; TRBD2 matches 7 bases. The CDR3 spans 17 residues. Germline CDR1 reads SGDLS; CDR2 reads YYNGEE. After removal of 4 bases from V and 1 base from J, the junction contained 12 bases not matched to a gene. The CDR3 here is CASSSRASGIGTDTQYF. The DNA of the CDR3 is TGTGCCAGCAGCTCCCGCGCCAGCGGGATCGGCACAGATACGCAGTATTTT.

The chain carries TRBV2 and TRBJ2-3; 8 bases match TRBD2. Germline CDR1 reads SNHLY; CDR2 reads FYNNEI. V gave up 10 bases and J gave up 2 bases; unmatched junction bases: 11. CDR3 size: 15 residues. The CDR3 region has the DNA TGTGCCACTGTTAATAGCGGGATCTTCACAGATACGCAGTATTTT. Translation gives CATVNSGIFTDTQYF.

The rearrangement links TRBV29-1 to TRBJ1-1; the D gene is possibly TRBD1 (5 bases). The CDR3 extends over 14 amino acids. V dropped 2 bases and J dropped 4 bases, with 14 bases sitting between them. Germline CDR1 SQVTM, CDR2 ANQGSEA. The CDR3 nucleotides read TGCAGCGTTGAAAAGGGGAACGTCGGCACTGAAGCTTTCTTT. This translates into CSVEKGNVGTEAFF. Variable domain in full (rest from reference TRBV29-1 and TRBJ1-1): SAVISQKPSRDICQRGTSLTIQCQVDSQVTMMFWYRQQPGQSLTLIATANQGSEATYESGFVIDKFPISRPNLTFSTLTVSNMSPEDSSIYLCSVEKGNVGTEAFFGQGTRLTVV.

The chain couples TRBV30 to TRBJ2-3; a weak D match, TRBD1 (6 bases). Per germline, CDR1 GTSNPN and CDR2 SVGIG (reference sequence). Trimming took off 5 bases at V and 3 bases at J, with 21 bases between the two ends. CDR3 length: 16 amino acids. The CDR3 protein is CAWESKTGHLTDTQYF. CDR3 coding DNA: TGTGCCTGGGAATCAAAGACGGGACATCTAACAGATACGCAGTATTTT.

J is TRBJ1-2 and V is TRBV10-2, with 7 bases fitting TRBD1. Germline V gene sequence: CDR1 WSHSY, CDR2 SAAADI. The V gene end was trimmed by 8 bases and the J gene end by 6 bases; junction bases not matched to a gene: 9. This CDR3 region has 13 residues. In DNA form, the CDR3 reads TGCGCCAGCCGCGACAGGGTGAGTGATGGCTACACCTTC. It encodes CASRDRVSDGYTF.

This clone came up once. This CDR3 reads CASSEWQISGNTIYF. The CDR3, as DNA: TGTGCCAGCAGTGAATGGCAGATCTCTGGAAACACCATATATTTT. This rearrangement joins TRBV25-1 to TRBJ1-3, with D uncertain. The V gene's germline CDR1 is MGHDK and CDR2 SYGVNS. V was pared by 1 base and J by 0 bases, with 7 bases between. The CDR3 length is 15 residues.

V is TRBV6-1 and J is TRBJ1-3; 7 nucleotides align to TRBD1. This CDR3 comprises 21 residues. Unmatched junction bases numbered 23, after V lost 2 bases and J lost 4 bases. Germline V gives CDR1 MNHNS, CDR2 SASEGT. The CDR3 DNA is TGTGCCAGCAGTGAAAGCCAAGGAAGCTGGGACAGCAGGCTCTCCGGAAACACCATATATTTT. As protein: CASSESQGSWDSRLSGNTIYF.

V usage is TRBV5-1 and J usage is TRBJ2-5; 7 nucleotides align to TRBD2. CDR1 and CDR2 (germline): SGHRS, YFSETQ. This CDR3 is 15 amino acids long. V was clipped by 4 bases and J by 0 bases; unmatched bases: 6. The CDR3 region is CASSLSGTNQETQYF. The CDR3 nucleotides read TGCGCCAGCAGCCTCTCCGGGACTAACCAAGAGACCCAGTACTTC.

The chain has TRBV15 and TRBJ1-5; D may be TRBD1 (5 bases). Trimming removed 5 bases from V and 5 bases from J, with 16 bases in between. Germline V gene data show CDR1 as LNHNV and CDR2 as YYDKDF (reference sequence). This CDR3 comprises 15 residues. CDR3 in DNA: TGTGCCACCAGCGGACGGACGTTGGGGGATCAGCCCCAGCATTTT. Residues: CATSGRTLGDQPQHF.

For the CDR3, the DNA is TGTGCCACCCCAGGGGGTGGCACAGATACGCAGTATTTT. Its protein is CATPGGGTDTQYF. The chain combines TRBV7-9 with TRBJ2-3; 7 positions agree with TRBD1. V lost 10 bases and J lost 1; bases outside the gene matches: 5. The CDR3 consists of 13 residues. Germline CDR1 is SEHNR and CDR2 is FQNEAQ (reference sequence). Using reference TRBV7-9 and TRBJ2-3 for the parts outside the CDR3, the full variable domain is DTGVSQNPRHKITKRGQNVTFRCDPISEHNRLYWYRQTLGQGPEFLTYFQNEAQLEKSRLLSDRFSAERPKGSFSTLEIQRTEQGDSAMYLCATPGGGTDTQYFGPGTRLTVL.

CDR3 amino acids: CASSFAGNYGYTF. The CDR3 DNA sequence: TGTGCCAGCAGCTTCGCAGGGAACTATGGCTACACCTTC. The chain links TRBV7-2 to TRBJ1-2; D may be TRBD1 (5 bases). CDR1 SGHTA and CDR2 FQGNSA come from the germline V gene. The CDR3 runs 13 residues. V lost 3 bases and J lost 2, with 7 bases in between.

Here the CDR3 reads CASSPGTAPNQPQHF. The DNA of the CDR3 is TGTGCCAGCAGCCCAGGGACAGCTCCCAATCAGCCCCAGCATTTT. The chain is built from TRBV6-5 and TRBJ1-5; TRBD1 aligns across 7 bases. The CDR3 is 15 residues long. V shed 6 bases and J 3 bases; nucleotides not matched to a gene: 8. Germline values: CDR1 MNHEY, CDR2 SVGAGI.

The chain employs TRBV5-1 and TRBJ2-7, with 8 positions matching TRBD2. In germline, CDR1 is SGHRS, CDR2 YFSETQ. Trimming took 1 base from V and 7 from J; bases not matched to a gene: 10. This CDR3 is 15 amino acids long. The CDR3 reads CASSLPGLGVSEQYF. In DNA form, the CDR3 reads TGCGCCAGCAGCTTGCCGGGACTAGGAGTTAGTGAGCAGTACTTC. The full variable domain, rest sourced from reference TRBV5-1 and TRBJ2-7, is KAGVTQTPRYLIKTRGQQVTLSCSPISGHRSVSWYQQTPGQGLQFLFEYFSETQRNKGNFPGRFSGRQFSNSRSEMNVSTLELGDSALYLCASSLPGLGVSEQYFGPGTRLTVT.

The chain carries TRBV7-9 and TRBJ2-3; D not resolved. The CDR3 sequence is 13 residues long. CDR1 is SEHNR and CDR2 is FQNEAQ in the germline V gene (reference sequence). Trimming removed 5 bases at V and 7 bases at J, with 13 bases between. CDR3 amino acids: CASSLLVGNTQYF. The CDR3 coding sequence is TGTGCCAGCAGCCTTCTCGTGGGTAATACGCAGTATTTT.

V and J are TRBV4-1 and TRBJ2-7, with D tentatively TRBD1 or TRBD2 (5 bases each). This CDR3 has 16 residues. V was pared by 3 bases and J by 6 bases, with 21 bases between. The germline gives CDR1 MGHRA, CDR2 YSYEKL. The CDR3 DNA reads TGCGCCAGCAGCCAGAGGGGTACAGTGCCCCGGGGCGAGCAGTACTTC. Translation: CASSQRGTVPRGEQYF.

CDR3 DNA: TGCGCCAGCAGCTTACGGGAACAGGGAACGAACACTGAAGCTTTCTTT. Translation: CASSLREQGTNTEAFF. The chain recombines TRBV5-1 with TRBJ1-1; TRBD1 is a possible D gene (6 bases). V gave up 2 bases and J gave up 1 base, with 15 bases separating them. CDR3 size: 16 residues. Per the germline V gene, CDR1 is SGHRS and CDR2 is YFSETQ.

The CDR3 sequence is CASTLTGLNNQPQHF. In DNA form, the CDR3 reads TGTGCCAGCACGTTGACAGGGTTAAACAATCAGCCCCAGCATTTT. The rearrangement links TRBV2 to TRBJ1-5, with 7 bases that match TRBD1. Germline V gene sequence: CDR1 SNHLY, CDR2 FYNNEI. Germline trimming cut 7 bases from V and 3 bases from J; bases unmatched to any gene: 9. CDR3 length: 15 residues. Together with reference TRBV2 and TRBJ1-5, the CDR3 gives the full variable domain: EPEVTQTPSHQVTQMGQEVILRCVPISNHLYFYWYRQILGQKVEFLVSFYNNEISEKSEIFDDQFSVERPDGSNFTLKIRSTKLEDSAMYFCASTLTGLNNQPQHFGDGTRLSIL.

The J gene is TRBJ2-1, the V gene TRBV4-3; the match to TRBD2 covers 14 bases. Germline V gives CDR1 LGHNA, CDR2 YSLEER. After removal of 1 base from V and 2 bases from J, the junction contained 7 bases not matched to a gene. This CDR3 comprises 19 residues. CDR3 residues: CASSQAGLAGETTYNEQFF. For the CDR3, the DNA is TGCGCCAGCAGCCAAGCGGGACTAGCGGGAGAGACTACCTACAATGAGCAGTTCTTC.

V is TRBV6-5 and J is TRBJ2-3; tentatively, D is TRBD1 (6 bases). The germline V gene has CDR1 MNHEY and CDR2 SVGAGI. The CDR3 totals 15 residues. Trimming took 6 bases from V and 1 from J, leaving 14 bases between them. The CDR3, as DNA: TGTGCCAGCAGCGATTCGGACAGACGCACAGATACGCAGTATTTT. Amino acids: CASSDSDRRTDTQYF.

The CDR3 DNA reads as TGTGCCAGCAGTGATGGGGGAGGGACAGAGAATCAGCCCCAGCATTTT. The encoded protein is CASSDGGGTENQPQHF. V gene TRBV2 combines with J gene TRBJ1-5; 7 nucleotides line up with TRBD1. The CDR3 has 16 residues. Germline values: CDR1 SNHLY, CDR2 FYNNEI. The trim removed 3 bases at V and 4 bases at J, leaving 9 bases unmatched.

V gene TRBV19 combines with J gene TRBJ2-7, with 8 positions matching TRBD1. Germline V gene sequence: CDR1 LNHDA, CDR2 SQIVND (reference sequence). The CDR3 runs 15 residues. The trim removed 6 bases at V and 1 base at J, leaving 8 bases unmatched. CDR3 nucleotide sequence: TGTGCCAGTAGCTCAGGACAGGGAAGTTCCTACGAGCAGTACTTC. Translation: CASSSGQGSSYEQYF.

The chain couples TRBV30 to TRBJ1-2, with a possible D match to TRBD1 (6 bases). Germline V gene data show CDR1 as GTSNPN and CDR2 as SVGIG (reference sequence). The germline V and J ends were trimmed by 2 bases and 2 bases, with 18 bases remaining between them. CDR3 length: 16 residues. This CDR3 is CAWSRTRRTANYGYTF. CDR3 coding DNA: TGTGCCTGGAGTCGCACCAGACGGACAGCCAACTATGGCTACACCTTC. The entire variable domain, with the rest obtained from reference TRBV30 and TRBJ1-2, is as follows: SQTIHQWPATLVQPVGSPLSLECTVEGTSNPNLYWYRQAAGRGLQLLFYSVGIGQISSEVPQNLSASRPQDRQFILSSKKLLLSDSGFYLCAWSRTRRTANYGYTFGSGTRLTVV.

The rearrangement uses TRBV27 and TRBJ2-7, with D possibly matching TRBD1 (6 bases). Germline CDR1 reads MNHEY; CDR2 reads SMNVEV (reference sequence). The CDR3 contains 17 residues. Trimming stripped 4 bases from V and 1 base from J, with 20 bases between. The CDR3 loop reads CASSSSYRDRFSYEQYF. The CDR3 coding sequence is TGTGCCAGCAGTTCCAGCTATCGTGACAGGTTTTCCTACGAGCAGTACTTC.